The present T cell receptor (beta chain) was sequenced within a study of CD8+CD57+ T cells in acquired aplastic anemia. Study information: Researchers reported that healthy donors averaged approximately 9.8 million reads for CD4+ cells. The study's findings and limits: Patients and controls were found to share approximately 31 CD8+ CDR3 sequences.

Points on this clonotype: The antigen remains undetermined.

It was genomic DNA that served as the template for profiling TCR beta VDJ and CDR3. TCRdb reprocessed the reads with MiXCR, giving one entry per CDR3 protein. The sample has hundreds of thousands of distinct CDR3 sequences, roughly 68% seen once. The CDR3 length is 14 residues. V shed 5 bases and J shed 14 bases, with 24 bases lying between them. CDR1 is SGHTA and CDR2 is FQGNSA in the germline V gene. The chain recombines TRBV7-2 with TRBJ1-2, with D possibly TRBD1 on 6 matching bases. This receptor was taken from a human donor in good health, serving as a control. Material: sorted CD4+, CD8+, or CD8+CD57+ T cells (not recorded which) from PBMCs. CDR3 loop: CASSQASSGGRETF. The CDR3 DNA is TGTGCCAGCAGCCAAGCGTCTAGCGGGGGCCGAGAGACCTTC.